These 6 T cell receptor beta chains originate from one sample sequenced in a study of breast tumors, draining lymph nodes, adjacent tissues. TCRdb called the multiplex PCR reads again in MiXCR, with one record for every CDR3 protein. The table lists 200,000 to 300,000 distinct CDR3 sequences, roughly 30% of them singletons. The lymph nodes were axillary draining lymph nodes from breast cancer patients. Sequencing input: axillary lymph node tissue. The receptor set was obtained from a female donor with breast cancer. Some clones in this sample may be carry-over from other donors' samples.

This clonotype has only one observation. The J gene is TRBJ1-1, the V gene TRBV6-5; 9 bases map to TRBD1. This CDR3 is 16 amino acids long. Trimming cost V 5 bases and J 0 bases; bases outside gene matches: 7. Germline V gene data show CDR1 as MNHEY and CDR2 as SVGAGI. In DNA, the CDR3 is TGTGCCAGCAGTACCACAGGGGGCAGCGTGAACACTGAAGCTTTCTTT. It translates to CASSTTGGSVNTEAFF.

Of note for this clonotype: With a much larger clone just one base away, this may be a read error. The genes are TRBV20-1 and TRBJ2-1; 7 nucleotides match TRBD2. Germline V gene sequence: CDR1 DFQATT, CDR2 SNEGSKA (reference sequence). The CDR3 contains 15 residues. DNA of the CDR3: TGCAGTGCTAGAGAGCGGGGGAGCTCCTACAATAAGCAGTTCTTC. Residues: CSARERGSSYNKQFF.

This clonotype came up many times. This sequence joins TRBV29-1 and TRBJ2-2; no reliable D call. Germline lookup yields CDR1 SQVTM and CDR2 ANQGSEA. This CDR3 region has 12 residues. Trimming took off 7 bases at V and 4 bases at J, with 10 bases between the two ends. The CDR3 region has the DNA TGCAGCGCCACCCGGTCCACCGGGGAGCTGTTTTTT. Translated, it gives CSATRSTGELFF.

This clonotype was found many times. The V gene is TRBV11-3, the J gene TRBJ1-5; D call uncertain. V gave up 5 bases and J gave up 10 bases, with 12 bases separating them. Germline V lookup: CDR1 SGHNT, CDR2 YENEEA. This CDR3 spans 12 amino acids. The DNA for the CDR3 is TGTGCCAGCAGCGCCTCGTTTGGACCCCAGCATTTT. This gives the protein CASSASFGPQHF. The variable domain in full, with the rest retrieved from reference TRBV11-3 and TRBJ1-5, is EAGVVQSPRYKIIEKKQPVAFWCNPISGHNTLYWYLQNLGQGPELLIRYENEEAVDDSQLPKDRFSAERLKGVDSTLKIQPAELGDSAVYLCASSASFGPQHFGDGTRLSIL.

About this clonotype: This is likely a read error, given that the CDR3 carries no conserved phenylalanine or tryptophan at its end. The V and J genes are TRBV20-1 and TRBJ1-1, with D unclear. The CDR3 has 12 residues. The V gene lost 2 bases and the J gene lost 3 bases, with 7 bases spanning the gap. The V gene's germline CDR1 is DFQATT and CDR2 SNEGSKA (reference sequence). CDR3 DNA sequence: TGCAGTGCTAGACCAGGTCACACTGAAGCTTTCCTT. This encodes CSARPGHTEAFL.

The rearrangement links TRBV6-6 to TRBJ1-2; the D gene is possibly TRBD1 (5 bases). Germline V gene sequence: CDR1 MNHNY, CDR2 SVGAGI (reference sequence). V gave up 8 bases and J gave up 6 bases, with 19 bases separating them. The CDR3 is made up of 14 amino acids. CDR3 coding DNA: TGTGCCAGCCAGCGTAACGGCAGGGAGAATGGCTACACCTTC. Translation gives CASQRNGRENGYTF.